The rows below give T cell receptor beta chains drawn from one sample of a study of shared clonotypes between healthy human individuals. The assay was immunoSEQ multiplex PCR, and TCRdb's table has in-frame clones only and misses some. The data contain millions of clones, around 95% of them singletons. The sample consisted of naive CD4+ T cells sorted from blood. Source of these receptors: a man younger than 35 in good health. The CDR3 runs from the conserved cysteine through the conserved F or W. Each record gives: clone size, J gene, V gene, D gene, CDR3 DNA, CDR3 protein. D genes are given only for firm matches. Expanded clones get a size class; other rows say once, few or many, or leave the size out.

>NA|TRBJ2-2|TRBV9|TRBD2
TGTGCCAGCAGGTTTAGAACCCAAACGGGAGGGCCCGGGGAGCTGTTTTTT
CASRFRTQTGGPGELFF
>NA|TRBJ2-2|TRBV5-1|NA
TGCGCCAGCAGCCTCCCCGGGGGCGCCGGGGAGCTGTTTTTT
CASSLPGGAGELFF
>NA|TRBJ1-2|TRBV6-6|TRBD1
TGTGCCAGCAGTTACCGGGACAGCTATGGCTACACCTTC
CASSYRDSYGYTF
>NA|TRBJ1-2|TRBV19|NA
TGTGCCAGTAGTATTGTAGAGAAAAGGGACTATGGCTACACCTTC
CASSIVEKRDYGYTF
>once|TRBJ2-1|TRBV28|TRBD1
TGTGCCAGCAGTCCGGGACAGGCCGCTTATGAGCAGTTCTTC
CASSPGQAAYEQFF
>NA|TRBJ1-1|TRBV5-1|NA
TGCGCCACCAGAAACAGGGAGAACACTGAAGCTTTCTTT
CATRNRENTEAFF
>once|TRBJ2-1|TRBV7-2|TRBD2
TGTGCCAGCAGCCCAGGGACTAGCGGGAGTAGTGAGCAGTTCTTC
CASSPGTSGSSEQFF
>NA|TRBJ1-2|TRBV9|TRBD1
TGTGCCAGCAGCGTGGACAGGGGGCCCCGAGGCTACACCTTC
CASSVDRGPRGYTF
>NA|TRBJ2-2|TRBV7-2|NA
TGTGCCAGCAGCACGGTGAACACCGGGGAGCTGTTTTTT
CASSTVNTGELFF
>NA|TRBJ1-6|TRBV30|NA
TGTGCCTGGAGATACAAGGTCCGAAGCTATAATTCACCCCTCCACTTT
CAWRYKVRSYNSPLHF
>once|TRBJ2-1|TRBV29-1|NA
TGCAGCGTTGCCCCGGGGGCCGGAGAGCAGTTCTTC
CSVAPGAGEQFF
>NA|TRBJ2-3|TRBV2|TRBD2
TGTGCCAGCAGTGAACAGAGACTAGCGGGGACATATACGCAGTATTTT
CASSEQRLAGTYTQYF
>NA|TRBJ2-5|TRBV9|TRBD2
TGTGCCAGCAGCGTCTCTAGCGGGGGCCAAGAGACCCAGTACTTC
CASSVSSGGQETQYF
>NA|TRBJ2-6|TRBV9|NA
TGTGCCAGCAGCGTGCTAACCCCTGGGGCCAACGTCCTGACTTTC
CASSVLTPGANVLTF
>once|TRBJ2-7|TRBV5-6|NA
TGTGCCAGCAGCTTTATGGCATCTAATACCTACGAGCAGTACTTC
CASSFMASNTYEQYF
>many|TRBJ1-6|TRBV28|NA
TGTGCCAGCAGGGCCCAGCAGGGATTGAATAATTCACCCCTCCACTTT
CASRAQQGLNNSPLHF
>NA|TRBJ2-1|TRBV7-3|NA
TGTGCCAGCAGCTTAGATTCTAGGACAGCCTACAATGAGCAGTTCTTC
CASSLDSRTAYNEQFF
>NA|TRBJ2-4|TRBV5-1|NA
TGCGCCAGCAGCTTGGCTGTTAACAGTGACTTAAACATTCAGTACTTC
CASSLAVNSDLNIQYF
>once|TRBJ2-1|TRBV7-9|NA
TGTGCCAGCAGCTTCGGAAACAATGAGCAGTTCTTC
CASSFGNNEQFF
>NA|TRBJ1-1|TRBV30|NA
TGTGCCTGGAGCGGGGGGAGGTTGGACACTGAAGCTTTCTTT
CAWSGGRLDTEAFF
>once|TRBJ1-2|TRBV20-1|NA
TGCAGTGCTATCGACCTGCCGGGCTACACCTTC
CSAIDLPGYTF
>NA|TRBJ1-2|TRBV28|NA
TGTGCCAGCAGTTTCGTAAGTTTGAGGAACGGGCGCTACACCTTC
CASSFVSLRNGRYTF
>NA|TRBJ1-2|TRBV7-2|NA
TGTGCCAGCAGCTTAGGCCTCTATGGCTACACCTTC
CASSLGLYGYTF
>once|TRBJ2-3|TRBV10-1|NA
TGCGCCAGCAGTTCGGGACACCGCACAGATACGCAGTATTTT
CASSSGHRTDTQYF
>NA|TRBJ2-5|TRBV9|NA
TGTGCCAGCAGCGTAGGTGGGCTGGGGGAGACCCAGTACTTC
CASSVGGLGETQYF
>NA|TRBJ2-7|TRBV2|NA
TGTGCCAGCAATCCCTCCGGGGAGGCCACCTACGAGCAGTACTTC
CASNPSGEATYEQYF
>few|TRBJ1-1|TRBV6-6|NA
TGTGCCAGCAGTTACTCGGGGGGGAACACTGAAGCTTTCTTT
CASSYSGGNTEAFF
>NA|TRBJ2-7|TRBV18|NA
TGTGCCAGCTCACCAAGTCTCGTCGATATGGCTTACGAGCAGTACTTC
CASSPSLVDMAYEQYF
>NA|TRBJ2-7|TRBV5-5|TRBD2
TGTGCCAGCAGCGTATTAGCGGGAGGATCCTACGAGCAGTACTTC
CASSVLAGGSYEQYF